The 31 T cell receptor beta chains below come from one sample, sequenced in a study of blood T cell repertoires in COVID-19. The data were produced by immunoSEQ multiplex PCR, yet TCRdb's version contains in-frame clones alone and is incomplete. The sample holds approximately 260,000 clones, approximately 84% seen once. Input material: PBMCs or T cells enriched from blood (not recorded which). The source of these receptors is a man over 45 who had recovered from COVID-19.

This clone was seen only a few times. V is TRBV18 and J is TRBJ1-5, with no clear D. V was pared by 2 bases and J by 3 bases, with 5 bases between. Germline CDR1 is KGHSH and CDR2 is LQKENI. The CDR3 spans 13 residues. CDR3: CASSPGDNQPQHF. The CDR3 coding sequence is TGTGCCAGCTCACCAGGAGACAATCAGCCCCAGCATTTT.

This clone came up many times. The genes are TRBV9 and TRBJ2-2, with unresolved D. The CDR3 has 11 amino acids. The germline CDR1 and CDR2 sequences are SGDLS and YYNGEE. The ends were cut back, 3 bases at V and 9 bases at J, with 6 bases in the middle. CDR3 coding DNA: TGTGCCAGCAGCGGGGCCCGGGAGCTGTTTTTT. Its translation is CASSGARELFF. Filled out from reference TRBV9 and TRBJ2-2, the complete variable domain reads DSGVTQTPKHLITATGQRVTLRCSPRSGDLSVYWYQQSLDQGLQFLIQYYNGEERAKGNILERFSAQQFPDLHSELNLSSLELGDSALYFCASSGARELFFGEGSRLTVL.

The chain carries TRBV3-1 (or the pseudogene TRBV3-2) and TRBJ1-1; TRBD1 might be the D (6 bases). CDR3 size: 14 residues. The V gene lost 4 bases and the J gene lost 5 bases, with 14 bases spanning the gap. From germline, CDR1 is LGHDT and CDR2 YNNKEL (reference sequence). CDR3 region: CASSPSGGPTEAFF. CDR3 nucleotide sequence: TGTGCCAGCAGCCCATCGGGGGGGCCAACTGAAGCTTTCTTT.

This chain connects TRBV6-5 to TRBJ2-7; tentative D call: TRBD1 (6 bases). The CDR3 sequence is 12 residues long. Germline V CDR1 and CDR2: MNHEY, SVGAGI. V was pared by 6 bases and J by 6 bases, with 12 bases between. The CDR3 nucleotides read TGTGCCAGCAGCAGACAGGTACCCGAGCAGTACTTC. Translation gives CASSRQVPEQYF.

This clone appeared a single time. The rearrangement uses TRBV18 and TRBJ2-2; a weak D match, TRBD2 (6 bases). The CDR3 extends over 16 amino acids. Trimming took 2 bases from V and 5 from J, leaving 15 bases between them. The germline V gene encodes CDR1 KGHSH and CDR2 LQKENI. As DNA, the CDR3 is TGTGCCAGCTCACCAGGAGCGGGCGCGGGGACCGGGGAGCTGTTTTTT. The encoded protein is CASSPGAGAGTGELFF.

In this sample, this clone turned up a few times. This sequence joins TRBV2 and TRBJ1-1; no firm D call. CDR3 length equals 15 residues. The V end was cut by 8 bases, the J end by 1 base, with 17 bases between. Looked up from germline, CDR1 is SNHLY and CDR2 is FYNNEI. CDR3 sequence: CASSEGPGRNTEAFF. DNA of the CDR3: TGTGCCAGCTCCGAGGGTCCGGGCCGGAACACTGAAGCTTTCTTT.

The chain uses TRBV2 and TRBJ2-3; no clear D. The CDR3 extends over 12 amino acids. V was cut by 7 bases and J by 0 bases, with 5 bases left in between. Germline CDR1 and CDR2: SNHLY and FYNNEI. CDR3 in amino acids: CASTRSTDTQYF. CDR3 DNA: TGTGCCAGCACGAGAAGCACAGATACGCAGTATTTT.

V and J are TRBV13 and TRBJ2-1; TRBD2 matches 15 bases. Looked up from germline, CDR1 is PRHDT and CDR2 is FYEKMQ (reference sequence). CDR3 length equals 17 residues. V trimming: 3 bases; J trimming: 6 bases; junction bases outside the gene matches: 6. The CDR3 loop reads CASSFLPGLAGGNEQFF. In DNA form, the CDR3 reads TGTGCCAGCAGCTTTCTACCGGGACTAGCGGGGGGCAATGAGCAGTTCTTC.

The V gene is TRBV23-1, the J gene TRBJ1-5; 8 positions agree with TRBD1. TRBV23-1 is noted as an ORF with a role that remains uncertain. The ends lost 9 bases at V and 5 bases at J; junction bases unmatched: 18. This CDR3 spans 17 amino acids. The CDR3 DNA sequence: TGCGCCAGAAATCCGGAGTGGACAGGGATTTTGGATCAGCCCCAGCATTTT. This translates into CARNPEWTGILDQPQHF.

The rearrangement joins TRBV3-1 (or the pseudogene TRBV3-2) to TRBJ2-3, with 9 bases identical to TRBD2. With 1 base clipped from V and 0 bases from J, the junction kept 2 bases outside the gene matches. This CDR3 spans 16 amino acids. Germline V gene data show CDR1 as LGHDT and CDR2 as YNNKEL (reference sequence). In DNA form, the CDR3 reads TGTGCCAGCAGCCAAGGGGGACTAGCTAGCACAGATACGCAGTATTTT. The encoded protein is CASSQGGLASTDTQYF.

The V and J genes are TRBV19 and TRBJ2-7; D gene unclear. The germline V and J ends were trimmed by 3 bases and 0 bases, with 9 bases remaining between them. This CDR3 has 14 residues. CDR1 LNHDA and CDR2 SQIVND come from the germline V gene (reference sequence). Written as DNA, the CDR3 is TGTGCCAGTAGTATCGAACAAGACTCCTACGAGCAGTACTTC. It translates to CASSIEQDSYEQYF. The full variable domain, its missing parts supplied by reference TRBV19 and TRBJ2-7, is DGGITQSPKYLFRKEGQNVTLSCEQNLNHDAMYWYRQDPGQGLRLIYYSQIVNDFQKGDIAEGYSVSREKKESFPLTVTSAQKNPTAFYLCASSIEQDSYEQYFGPGTRLTVT.

The gene calls are TRBV3-1 (or the pseudogene TRBV3-2) and TRBJ2-7, with TRBD2 matching over 8 bases. The CDR3 has 16 residues. The J segment lost 6 bases and the V segment lost 3 bases, leaving 13 bases of the junction unmatched. The V gene's germline CDR1 is LGHDT and CDR2 YNNKEL (reference sequence). The DNA of the CDR3 is TGTGCCAGCAGCCATGCCCCCAGCGGGAGACTAGTCGAGCAGTACTTC. Translation: CASSHAPSGRLVEQYF.

The chain couples TRBV5-1 to TRBJ1-1; tentatively, D is TRBD1 (6 bases). Germline loops: CDR1 SGHRS, CDR2 YFSETQ. V lost 5 bases to trimming and J lost 0 bases, with 17 bases between them. The CDR3 runs 16 residues. CDR3 coding DNA: TGCGCCAGCAGGGCTTCGGGACACCCTATGAACACTGAAGCTTTCTTT. Amino acids: CASRASGHPMNTEAFF.

The chain carries TRBV5-1 and TRBJ2-7, with 11 bases aligning to TRBD2. Trimming took 1 base from V and 5 from J; bases not matched to a gene: 11. Per germline, CDR1 SGHRS and CDR2 YFSETQ. The CDR3 covers 17 residues. CDR3 coding DNA: TGCGCCAGCAGCTTGAACCCAACTAGCGGGAGTGGCCACGAGCAGTACTTC. This gives the protein CASSLNPTSGSGHEQYF.

This clone was recorded a few times. The chain has TRBV30 and TRBJ1-2, with D possibly being TRBD1 (6 bases). The CDR3 sequence is 13 residues long. V was cut by 0 bases and J by 6 bases, with 11 bases left in between. Germline-derived CDR1 and CDR2 are GTSNPN and SVGIG (reference sequence). This CDR3 reads CAWSVNRVDGYTF. The CDR3 DNA sequence: TGTGCCTGGAGTGTAAACAGGGTCGATGGCTACACCTTC.

The chain links TRBV28 to TRBJ1-1; D is uncertain. The CDR3 spans 14 residues. V was clipped by 2 bases and J by 5 bases, with 12 bases between them. The germline V gene has CDR1 MDHEN and CDR2 SYDVKM. CDR3 bases: TGTGCCAGCAGTTTACAGGCCCGTGGTACTGAAGCTTTCTTT. Protein product: CASSLQARGTEAFF.

The J gene is TRBJ1-5, the V gene TRBV7-8; 9 nucleotides agree with TRBD1. This CDR3 region has 19 residues. The ends lost 2 bases at V and 2 bases at J; junction bases unmatched: 13. Looked up from germline, CDR1 is SGHVS and CDR2 is FQNEAQ. This CDR3 is CASSLRSRTGDRGNQPQHF. Here the CDR3 DNA reads TGTGCCAGCAGCTTACGGTCAAGGACGGGGGACAGGGGCAATCAGCCCCAGCATTTT.

The chain has TRBV4-3 and TRBJ2-4, with 7 positions matching TRBD2. Trimming took 0 bases from V and 8 from J; bases not matched to a gene: 7. The CDR3 runs to 15 residues. Germline V gene sequence: CDR1 LGHNA, CDR2 YSLEER. The DNA of the CDR3 is TGCGCCAGCAGCCAAGAAACGGGAGGCCTGGACATTCAGTACTTC. As protein: CASSQETGGLDIQYF.

The chain joins TRBV5-1 to TRBJ2-2, with 11 bases matching TRBD2. The ends lost 5 bases at V and 4 bases at J; junction bases unmatched: 10. Germline assignment: CDR1 SGHRS and CDR2 YFSETQ. The CDR3 extends over 17 amino acids. The DNA of the CDR3 is TGCGCCAGCAGAAGGAGTCCGACTAGCGGGGTCACCGGGGAGCTGTTTTTT. This codes for CASRRSPTSGVTGELFF.

The genes are TRBV9 and TRBJ2-1; TRBD2 matches at 9 bases. Germline-derived CDR1 and CDR2 are SGDLS and YYNGEE. The V and J ends lost 4 bases and 3 bases, in that order; junction bases with no gene match: 8. This CDR3 region has 16 residues. CDR3 coding DNA: TGTGCCAGCAGCCCCATGGGTAGCGGGAGCTACAATGAGCAGTTCTTC. It yields the protein CASSPMGSGSYNEQFF.

This clone was detected once. This chain uses TRBV12-5 with TRBJ1-5, with D unclear. This CDR3 contains 12 residues. Germline V gene lookup returns CDR1 LGHNT and CDR2 FRNRAP. V gave up 9 bases and J gave up 0 bases, with 6 bases separating them. CDR3 nucleotides: TGTGCTAGCCTTAATAGCAATCAGCCCCAGCATTTT. Translated, it gives CASLNSNQPQHF.

This clone appeared once. The gene calls are TRBV6-2 or TRBV6-3 and TRBJ1-2; TRBD1 is a possible D gene (5 bases). CDR1 and CDR2 (germline): MNHEY, SVGEGT. The CDR3 totals 14 residues. Trimming removed 1 base from V and 8 bases from J, with 14 bases in between. For the CDR3, the DNA is TGTGCCAGCAGTTACTTCGACAGATGGGGAGGCTACACCTTC. Translating it yields CASSYFDRWGGYTF.

The table lists this clone with a count of one. The rearrangement joins TRBV7-2 to TRBJ1-1; the D gene is possibly TRBD1 (5 bases). Germline CDR1 SGHTA, CDR2 FQGNSA. Deletions cut 2 bases from V and 2 bases from J, with 12 bases between. CDR3 size: 15 residues. This chain's CDR3 is CASSLIGGRNTEAFF. The DNA of the CDR3 is TGTGCCAGCAGCTTAATCGGGGGTCGTAACACTGAAGCTTTCTTT.

This CDR3 is CASSGGGLSMNTEAFF. The DNA for the CDR3 is TGTGCCAGCAGTGGAGGGGGCCTGTCCATGAACACTGAAGCTTTCTTT. The chain couples TRBV6-1 to TRBJ1-1; TRBD1 matches 7 bases. The V segment lost 4 bases and the J segment 0 bases; nucleotides outside the gene matches: 8. Germline values: CDR1 MNHNS, CDR2 SASEGT. This CDR3 is 16 amino acids long.

The chain employs TRBV7-3 and TRBJ2-3; D perhaps matches TRBD1 (6 bases). Trimming left V 3 bases short and J 3 bases short, with 16 bases between. CDR1 and CDR2 (germline): SGHTA, FQGTGA. This CDR3 contains 16 residues. CDR3 residues: CASSLTPDSLTDTQYF. The CDR3 DNA reads TGTGCCAGCAGCTTGACCCCGGACAGCCTGACAGATACGCAGTATTTT.

V is TRBV28 and J is TRBJ2-1; TRBD2 matches 10 bases. The CDR3 has 14 amino acids. With V trimmed by 2 bases and J by 14 bases, 9 bases remained unmatched. Germline CDR1 MDHEN, CDR2 SYDVKM. CDR3: CASSLIASGSREFF. DNA for the CDR3: TGTGCCAGCAGTTTAATTGCTAGCGGGAGTAGAGAGTTCTTC. Full variable domain (missing parts from reference TRBV28 and TRBJ2-1): DVKVTQSSRYLVKRTGEKVFLECVQDMDHENMFWYRQDPGLGLRLIYFSYDVKMKEKGDIPEGYSVSREKKERFSLILESASTNQTSMYLCASSLIASGSREFFGPGTRLTVL.

The chain uses TRBV27 and TRBJ1-6; 7 bases map to TRBD1. V was clipped by 8 bases and J by 9 bases; unmatched bases: 7. This CDR3 has 13 residues. CDR1 is MNHEY, CDR2 SMNVEV, per germline (reference sequence). The CDR3 DNA reads as TGTGCCAGCGGAAGACAGGGTGTTTCACCCCTCCACTTT. This gives the protein CASGRQGVSPLHF.

The rearrangement joins TRBV24-1 to TRBJ1-2; 8 bases fit TRBD1. The germline V gene has CDR1 KGHDR and CDR2 SFDVKD. With V trimmed by 0 bases and J by 5 bases, 10 bases remained unmatched. This CDR3 region has 17 residues. The CDR3 is CATSDLQGPGGAYGYTF. In DNA, the CDR3 is TGTGCCACCAGTGATTTGCAAGGTCCAGGGGGCGCTTATGGCTACACCTTC.

The V call is TRBV7-8, the J call TRBJ1-4, with 9 bases identical to TRBD1. Germline-derived CDR1 and CDR2 are SGHVS and FQNEAQ. CDR3 length: 15 amino acids. Losses at the gene ends were 3 bases for V and 1 base for J; bases not matched to a gene: 0. The CDR3: CASSLDRGTNEKLFF. DNA of the CDR3: TGTGCCAGCAGCTTGGACAGGGGAACTAATGAAAAACTGTTTTTT. Supplemented by reference TRBV7-8 and TRBJ1-4, the full variable domain reads GAGVSQSPRYKVAKRGQDVALRCDPISGHVSLFWYQQALGQGPEFLTYFQNEAQLDKSGLPSDRFFAERPEGSVSTLKIQRTQQEDSAVYLCASSLDRGTNEKLFFGSGTQLSVL.

The J gene is TRBJ2-1, the V gene TRBV18; no clear D gene. There are 15 residues in the CDR3. From germline, CDR1 is KGHSH and CDR2 LQKENI. V lost 3 bases and J lost 0, with 9 bases in between. The DNA for the CDR3 is TGTGCCAGCTCACCTCGCCCGAGCTCCTACAATGAGCAGTTCTTC. Amino acid sequence: CASSPRPSSYNEQFF.

CDR3 in amino acids: CARIRRMTTGELFF. In DNA, the CDR3 is TGTGCCAGAATCAGGAGGATGACAACCGGGGAGCTGTTTTTT. The rearrangement joins TRBV19 to TRBJ2-2; a possible D gene is TRBD2 (5 bases). CDR1 LNHDA and CDR2 SQIVND come from the germline V gene (reference sequence). Trimming shortened V by 9 bases and J by 5 bases, and 16 bases separated the two germline ends. This CDR3 is built from 14 residues.